The rows below give T cell receptor beta chains drawn from one sample of a study of siplizumab effects on memory and regulatory T cells. Method: immunoSEQ multiplex PCR; TCRdb's copy keeps in-frame clones and lacks some. The table lists fewer than 110,000 clones, about nine tenths of them singletons. Sample: non-Treg CD4+ T cells sorted from blood. These receptors came from a human donor in good health. The CDR3 runs from the conserved cysteine through the conserved F or W. Each record gives: D gene, clone size, J gene, V gene, CDR3 DNA, CDR3 protein. D genes are given only for firm matches. The size entry is marked missing in some rows and otherwise reads once, few, many or a size class.

D gene: TRBD2; clone size: -; J gene: TRBJ2-4; V gene: TRBV19; CDR3 DNA: TGTGCCAGTAGTATGGGGCGAGGAGCGGGAGGGCCTCTGGACAAAAACATTCAGTACTTC; CDR3 protein: CASSMGRGAGGPLDKNIQYF
D gene: TRBD1; clone size: once; J gene: TRBJ2-1; V gene: TRBV19; CDR3 DNA: TGTGCCAGTCGGGACAGGGGGGACAATGAGCAGTTCTTC; CDR3 protein: CASRDRGDNEQFF
D gene: -; clone size: -; J gene: TRBJ1-1; V gene: TRBV6-1; CDR3 DNA: TGTGCCAGCAGTGAGGGACAGAACACTGAAGCTTTCTTT; CDR3 protein: CASSEGQNTEAFF
D gene: TRBD1; clone size: -; J gene: TRBJ2-3; V gene: TRBV6-6; CDR3 DNA: TGTGCCAGCAGAACAGGGGCGGATACGCAGTATTTT; CDR3 protein: CASRTGADTQYF
D gene: TRBD2; clone size: -; J gene: TRBJ2-1; V gene: TRBV5-4; CDR3 DNA: TGTGCCAGCAGCTTGGGACTAGCGAGCTCCTACAATGAGCAGTTCTTC; CDR3 protein: CASSLGLASSYNEQFF
D gene: -; clone size: -; J gene: TRBJ1-1; V gene: TRBV19; CDR3 DNA: TGTGCCAGTATGCGGACCCGTATGAACACTGAAGCTTTCTTT; CDR3 protein: CASMRTRMNTEAFF
D gene: TRBD1; clone size: -; J gene: TRBJ2-1; V gene: TRBV28; CDR3 DNA: TGTGCCAGCACGGGACAGGTCAATGAGCAGTTCTTC; CDR3 protein: CASTGQVNEQFF
D gene: TRBD1; clone size: -; J gene: TRBJ1-1; V gene: TRBV6-1; CDR3 DNA: TGTGCCAGCAGTCGGACAGGGGAATGGGGCACTGAAGCTTTCTTT; CDR3 protein: CASSRTGEWGTEAFF
D gene: TRBD2; clone size: -; J gene: TRBJ2-5; V gene: TRBV10-3; CDR3 DNA: TGTGCCACCGGAAACGGACTAGACAAGACCCAGTACTTC; CDR3 protein: CATGNGLDKTQYF
D gene: -; clone size: once; J gene: TRBJ1-1; V gene: TRBV2; CDR3 DNA: TGTGCCAGCAGTGGGGGGAGGAGGAGGGCGAACACTGAAGCTTTCTTT; CDR3 protein: CASSGGRRRANTEAFF
D gene: -; clone size: few; J gene: TRBJ1-3; V gene: TRBV19; CDR3 DNA: TGTGCCAGTAGTATACTGGGGACTGGAAACACCATATATTTT; CDR3 protein: CASSILGTGNTIYF
D gene: -; clone size: -; J gene: TRBJ2-3; V gene: TRBV29-1; CDR3 DNA: TGCAGCGTTGTACCCGGACAGAACACAGATACGCAGTATTTT; CDR3 protein: CSVVPGQNTDTQYF
D gene: -; clone size: -; J gene: TRBJ2-5; V gene: TRBV30; CDR3 DNA: TGTGCCTGGATCAGAACAGGATTCCAAGAGACCCAGTACTTC; CDR3 protein: CAWIRTGFQETQYF
D gene: -; clone size: -; J gene: TRBJ2-3; V gene: TRBV5-5; CDR3 DNA: TGTGCCAACAGCATTGGGGCAGATACAGATACGCAGTATTTT; CDR3 protein: CANSIGADTDTQYF
D gene: -; clone size: -; J gene: TRBJ2-5; V gene: TRBV5-4; CDR3 DNA: TGTGCCAGCAGCTTGAAGGGCCAAGAGACCCAGTACTTC; CDR3 protein: CASSLKGQETQYF
D gene: -; clone size: -; J gene: TRBJ2-2; V gene: TRBV7-2; CDR3 DNA: TGTGCCAGCAGCTTCGACCCGAACACCGGGGAGCTGTTTTTT; CDR3 protein: CASSFDPNTGELFF
D gene: TRBD2; clone size: -; J gene: TRBJ2-3; V gene: TRBV15; CDR3 DNA: TGTGCCACCAGCAGAGATGGGAGACTAGCCGATACGCAGTATTTT; CDR3 protein: CATSRDGRLADTQYF
D gene: -; clone size: -; J gene: TRBJ2-4; V gene: TRBV6-1; CDR3 DNA: TGTGCCAGCAGTGAAGCCCCAACGGACAGCGGAAAAAACATTCAGTACTTC; CDR3 protein: CASSEAPTDSGKNIQYF
D gene: TRBD1; clone size: -; J gene: TRBJ1-4; V gene: TRBV4-1; CDR3 DNA: TGCGCCAGCAGACAGACAGGGGGCGGCGAAAAACTGTTTTTT; CDR3 protein: CASRQTGGGEKLFF
D gene: -; clone size: -; J gene: TRBJ2-7; V gene: TRBV29-1; CDR3 DNA: TGCAGCGTTGAAGGGGCGCGGTCCTACGAGCAGTACTTC; CDR3 protein: CSVEGARSYEQYF
D gene: TRBD1; clone size: -; J gene: TRBJ1-5; V gene: TRBV7-9; CDR3 DNA: TGTGCCAGCAGCTTAGGGACAGGGTTCCTTCAGCCCCAGCATTTT; CDR3 protein: CASSLGTGFLQPQHF
D gene: -; clone size: -; J gene: TRBJ2-7; V gene: TRBV21-1; CDR3 DNA: TGTGCCAGCAGCGCCCGGCCACGGGATAGCGGGACCTACGAGCAGTACTTC; CDR3 protein: CASSARPRDSGTYEQYF
D gene: TRBD1; clone size: -; J gene: TRBJ1-2; V gene: TRBV6-5; CDR3 DNA: TGTGCCAGCAGTTATGCCCGGACAGGGGGAGGCTATGGCTACACCTTC; CDR3 protein: CASSYARTGGGYGYTF
D gene: TRBD1; clone size: once; J gene: TRBJ2-3; V gene: TRBV25-1; CDR3 DNA: TGTGCCAGCAGTGAAAACTTTCCAGGGGGCGGCACAGATACGCAGTATTTT; CDR3 protein: CASSENFPGGGTDTQYF
D gene: TRBD1; clone size: -; J gene: TRBJ2-7; V gene: TRBV5-6; CDR3 DNA: TGTGCCAGCAGCTCGACAGGGGGTAACTACGAGCAGTACTTC; CDR3 protein: CASSSTGGNYEQYF
D gene: TRBD2; clone size: -; J gene: TRBJ2-3; V gene: TRBV5-4; CDR3 DNA: TGTGCCAGCAGCTTTTATCGAGCGGGAGCGGGCACAGATACGCAGTATTTT; CDR3 protein: CASSFYRAGAGTDTQYF
D gene: -; clone size: few; J gene: TRBJ2-7; V gene: TRBV10-3; CDR3 DNA: TGTGCCATCAGTGAGTCGATAGTGGGCCAAAGGTCCTACGAGCAGTACTTC; CDR3 protein: CAISESIVGQRSYEQYF
D gene: -; clone size: -; J gene: TRBJ1-2; V gene: TRBV6-5; CDR3 DNA: TGTGCCAGCCGAAAGGGCTATGTCGTGGGCTACACCTTC; CDR3 protein: CASRKGYVVGYTF
D gene: -; clone size: -; J gene: TRBJ2-7; V gene: TRBV15; CDR3 DNA: TGTGCCACCAGCAGAGATCCTGAATACGAGCAGTACTTC; CDR3 protein: CATSRDPEYEQYF
D gene: TRBD1; clone size: -; J gene: TRBJ2-7; V gene: TRBV27; CDR3 DNA: TGTGCCAGCAGTTTACAGGGGGCGTCCTACGAGCAGTACTTC; CDR3 protein: CASSLQGASYEQYF
D gene: -; clone size: once; J gene: TRBJ2-3; V gene: TRBV29-1; CDR3 DNA: TGCAGCGTTCGGGACGGGAGACTAGATACGCAGTATTTT; CDR3 protein: CSVRDGRLDTQYF
D gene: -; clone size: -; J gene: TRBJ2-3; V gene: TRBV9; CDR3 DNA: TGTGCCAGCAGCGCTAGAGGGAGGTCCTTTACAGATACGCAGTATTTT; CDR3 protein: CASSARGRSFTDTQYF
D gene: -; clone size: -; J gene: TRBJ2-1; V gene: TRBV4-3; CDR3 DNA: TGCGCCAGCAGCTCCGAGTCGGGTGAGCAGTTCTTC; CDR3 protein: CASSSESGEQFF
D gene: TRBD1; clone size: -; J gene: TRBJ1-4; V gene: TRBV11-2; CDR3 DNA: TGTGCCAGCAGTCTCTCCGGGACAGCGGGTGAAAAACTGTTTTTT; CDR3 protein: CASSLSGTAGEKLFF
D gene: -; clone size: -; J gene: TRBJ2-7; V gene: TRBV11-2; CDR3 DNA: TGTGCCAGCAGCTTGCGAGAGCAGTACTTC; CDR3 protein: CASSLREQYF
D gene: TRBD1; clone size: -; J gene: TRBJ1-2; V gene: TRBV4-2; CDR3 DNA: TGTGCCAGCAGCCAAGAGACACAGGGGGCGCCCGGCTACACCTTC; CDR3 protein: CASSQETQGAPGYTF
D gene: -; clone size: -; J gene: TRBJ2-2; V gene: TRBV7-2; CDR3 DNA: TGTGCCAGCAGTAGCTTAGGTCGGGACACCGGGGAGCTGTTTTTT; CDR3 protein: CASSSLGRDTGELFF
D gene: TRBD1; clone size: -; J gene: TRBJ1-1; V gene: TRBV19; CDR3 DNA: TGTGCCAGTAGGACGTTGGACAGGGAAGGCACTGAAGCTTTCTTT; CDR3 protein: CASRTLDREGTEAFF
D gene: -; clone size: -; J gene: TRBJ2-1; V gene: TRBV5-6; CDR3 DNA: TGTGCCAGCAGCTTGGATCAGGTGGACAATGAGCAGTTCTTC; CDR3 protein: CASSLDQVDNEQFF
D gene: -; clone size: few; J gene: TRBJ1-5; V gene: TRBV12-5; CDR3 DNA: TGTGCTAGTGGTCCCACAAACCGTAATCAGCCCCAGCATTTT; CDR3 protein: CASGPTNRNQPQHF
D gene: TRBD1; clone size: once; J gene: TRBJ2-2; V gene: TRBV7-9; CDR3 DNA: TGTGCCAGCAGCTTGGGACAGGGGGTCGCCTCCACTAAGCTGTTTTTT; CDR3 protein: CASSLGQGVASTKLFF
D gene: TRBD1; clone size: -; J gene: TRBJ1-2; V gene: TRBV4-2; CDR3 DNA: TGTGCCAGCAGCCAAGACCCGACAGGGAGCTGGGGCTACACCTTC; CDR3 protein: CASSQDPTGSWGYTF
D gene: -; clone size: few; J gene: TRBJ1-2; V gene: TRBV2; CDR3 DNA: TGTGCCAGCAAGCGCCCTCCAGGCCGTGGCTACACCTTC; CDR3 protein: CASKRPPGRGYTF
D gene: -; clone size: -; J gene: TRBJ1-4; V gene: TRBV27; CDR3 DNA: TGTGCCAGCAGTTCCTGGGCCAACCGGAATGAAAAACTGTTTTTT; CDR3 protein: CASSSWANRNEKLFF
D gene: -; clone size: -; J gene: TRBJ2-7; V gene: TRBV30; CDR3 DNA: TGTGCCTGCTTTAGGGTTTCCTACGAGCAGTACTTC; CDR3 protein: CACFRVSYEQYF
D gene: -; clone size: -; J gene: TRBJ1-2; V gene: TRBV21-1; CDR3 DNA: TGTGCCAGCAGCAAGCCGGGGGTTAACTATGGCTACACCTTC; CDR3 protein: CASSKPGVNYGYTF
D gene: -; clone size: -; J gene: TRBJ2-6; V gene: TRBV11-3; CDR3 DNA: TGTGCCAGCAGCAAACAGGGCTCTGGGGCCAACGTCCTGACTTTC; CDR3 protein: CASSKQGSGANVLTF
D gene: TRBD2; clone size: -; J gene: TRBJ2-2; V gene: TRBV5-1; CDR3 DNA: TGCGCCAGCAGCTTTAGCGGGAGGACTGGGACCGGGGAGCTGTTTTTT; CDR3 protein: CASSFSGRTGTGELFF
D gene: TRBD2; clone size: -; J gene: TRBJ2-7; V gene: TRBV4-3; CDR3 DNA: TGCGCCAGCAGCCAAGCGCCGGGAGGCCCCCCTGAGCAGTACTTC; CDR3 protein: CASSQAPGGPPEQYF
D gene: -; clone size: once; J gene: TRBJ1-2; V gene: TRBV7-3; CDR3 DNA: TGTGCCAGCAGCCTAGGGCCAGGGAACTATGGCTACACCTTC; CDR3 protein: CASSLGPGNYGYTF
D gene: -; clone size: -; J gene: TRBJ1-2; V gene: TRBV5-1; CDR3 DNA: TGCGCCAGCAGCTTGGCTTCCGGGCCGAATTATGGCTACACCTTC; CDR3 protein: CASSLASGPNYGYTF
D gene: -; clone size: -; J gene: TRBJ2-5; V gene: TRBV28; CDR3 DNA: TGTGCCAGCAGTTTCTGGACTAACCAAGAGACCCAGTACTTC; CDR3 protein: CASSFWTNQETQYF
D gene: -; clone size: -; J gene: TRBJ2-1; V gene: TRBV5-8; CDR3 DNA: TGTGCCAGCAGCTTGGGGACCGCCGTACTCAATGAGCAGTTCTTC; CDR3 protein: CASSLGTAVLNEQFF
D gene: -; clone size: once; J gene: TRBJ1-5; V gene: TRBV2; CDR3 DNA: TGTGCCAGCAGTGAAGACGGGGATAGCAATCAGCCCCAGCATTTT; CDR3 protein: CASSEDGDSNQPQHF
D gene: -; clone size: -; J gene: TRBJ2-7; V gene: TRBV18; CDR3 DNA: TGTGCCAGCTCACCATCGCGCTACGAGCAGTACTTC; CDR3 protein: CASSPSRYEQYF